These T cell receptor beta chains were read from a single sample in a study of CD8+ T cells in alopecia areata. Repertoires were generated with immunoSEQ multiplex PCR, while TCRdb's copy carries only in-frame clones and drops some. This sample has more than 85,000 clones, with approximately 60% found just once. The specimen was CD8+ T cells sorted from blood, collected at week 4, from a patient treated with tofacitinib. The receptors come from a human donor with alopecia areata. CDR3s include the opening cysteine and the closing phenylalanine or tryptophan. The D gene is left open where the match is weak. Expanded clones are given a class, and other clones once, few, many or no size at all.

len | j_gene | d_gene | abundance | v_gene | CDR3nt | CDR3aa
15 | TRBJ1-5 | . | few | TRBV19 | TGTGCCAGTAGTATGGATGGATATAGCAATCAGCCCCAGCATTTT | CASSMDGYSNQPQHF
13 | TRBJ1-2 | TRBD1 | . | TRBV30 | TGTGCCTGGAGTCCCGGACAGGCCGGTGGCTACACCTTC | CAWSPGQAGGYTF
12 | TRBJ2-2 | . | . | TRBV9 | TGTGCCAGCAGCGTAGGGGGCGGGGAGCTGTTTTTT | CASSVGGGELFF
13 | TRBJ2-3 | . | . | TRBV27 | TGTGCCAGCAGTTTTGGTCTGACGGATACGCAGTATTTT | CASSFGLTDTQYF
15 | TRBJ2-5 | TRBD2 | . | TRBV10-3 | TGTGCCATCAGTGATGCTAGCGGGGGACAAGAGACCCAGTACTTC | CAISDASGGQETQYF
15 | TRBJ2-2 | . | . | TRBV4-1 | TGCGCCAGCAGCCAAGATTGGTCGGGCACCGGGGAGCTGTTTTTT | CASSQDWSGTGELFF
15 | TRBJ2-2 | TRBD1 | once | TRBV9 | TGTGCCAGCAGCCTAGGACAGGTGGAAACCGGGGAGCTGTTTTTT | CASSLGQVETGELFF
14 | TRBJ2-5 | . | . | TRBV7-7 | TGTGCCAGCAGCCCGGGGGCCCATGGGGTGGCCCAGTACTTC | CASSPGAHGVAQYF
12 | TRBJ1-1 | . | . | TRBV5-4 | TGTGCCGCAGGACCGTCGAACACTGAAGCTTTCTTT | CAAGPSNTEAFF
18 | TRBJ2-3 | TRBD2 | few | TRBV27 | TGTGCCAGCAGTGGGTCGTTAGCGGGAGGACCTAGCACAGATACGCAGTATTTT | CASSGSLAGGPSTDTQYF
16 | TRBJ2-7 | . | . | TRBV5-1 | TGCGCCAGCAGCTGGAGGCCCGCACTCCGCTCCTACGAGCAGTACTTC | CASSWRPALRSYEQYF
13 | TRBJ1-1 | . | . | TRBV27 | TGTGCCAGCAGTTGGGGGACTAAGACTGAAGCTTTCTTT | CASSWGTKTEAFF
17 | TRBJ2-7 | . | . | TRBV18 | TGTGCCAGCTCGTCTAATTTCGGGACTGGTCGCTCCTACGAGCAGTACTTC | CASSSNFGTGRSYEQYF
15 | TRBJ1-2 | TRBD1 | . | TRBV5-6 | TGTGCCAGCAGCTTACCCGTCGGACAGGGCCATGGCTACACCTTC | CASSLPVGQGHGYTF
17 | TRBJ2-1 | TRBD2 | . | TRBV7-2 | TGTGCCAGCAGCTTAATCTCAGGGACTAGCGGGTACAATGAGCAGTTCTTC | CASSLISGTSGYNEQFF
19 | TRBJ2-3 | TRBD1 | . | TRBV10-3 | TGTGCCATCAGTCTGACCGGGACAGAATTCCTAACTAGCACAGATACGCAGTATTTT | CAISLTGTEFLTSTDTQYF
16 | TRBJ2-5 | . | . | TRBV7-7 | TGTGCCAGCAGCTTAGCGCTAAACGTAGTCCAAGAGACCCAGTACTTC | CASSLALNVVQETQYF
18 | TRBJ2-7 | TRBD1 | . | TRBV29-1 | TGCAGCGTTGTGGGCGCGGGGACAGGGGGAAGGATCGGCTGGTGGCAGTACTTC | CSVVGAGTGGRIGWWQYF
15 | TRBJ2-2 | . | few | TRBV7-9 | TGTGCCAGCAGCTTAGTTACCGTTCTCACCGGGGAGCTGTTTTTT | CASSLVTVLTGELFF